This TCR beta chain was observed in a study of T cell changes during pregnancy in multiple sclerosis. This clone occurred once. V shed 0 bases, J shed 3 bases, and the junction held 15 bases outside the gene matches. Germline CDR1 reads SGHRS; CDR2 reads YFSETQ. The CDR3 length is 19 residues. The repertoire was sequenced with immunoSEQ multiplex PCR; TCRdb's copy has only in-frame clones and lacks some. The table records about 70,000 clones, around 92% of them present only once. V and J are TRBV5-1 and TRBJ2-3; TRBD2 matches at 8 bases. The sequence derives from a female donor with multiple sclerosis, enrolled in a pregnancy study. The sample consisted of peripheral blood, taken after pregnancy. The CDR3 DNA reads as TGCGCCAGCAGCTTGGGTAACAGCGGGAGTCCTCGTAGGACAGATACGCAGTATTTT. It is translated as CASSLGNSGSPRRTDTQYF.